This TCR beta chain was found in a study of T cell responses to AZD1222 COVID-19 vaccine listed by TCRdb under 2021. Regarding the complete study: A total of 230 to 250 trial participants underwent TCR sequencing, of whom about 210 received two doses of AZD1222 and 26 received two doses of the MenACWY control vaccine. Trial participants were enrolled by age into 18-55, 56-69 and 70-plus year subgroups, with 148, 28 and 57 TCR-sequenced participants respectively.

Concerning this clone: The antigen it binds to is not known. No base qualities exist here, and no much larger clone lies one base off it.

The meaning of the sample's time point label: about 28 days (+/-7) after the second vaccine dose. AZD1222 recipients with second doses at about 4 weeks or about 12 weeks were pooled, because spike-specific TCR depth and breadth did not differ between schedules. Samples from vaccinated people were obtained from the UK trials COV001 and COV002, which included a single-blind randomized controlled phase 2/3 trial of AZD1222 (ChAdOx1 nCoV-19) in healthy adults. Trial participant PBMC samples were collected at day 0 and day 28 after the second dose for TCRbeta chain sequencing. Via the germline V gene, CDR1 is KGHSH and CDR2 LQKENI. Unmatched junction bases come to 12, with V trimmed by 3 bases and J by 5 bases. Reading from cysteine to phenylalanine, the CDR3 counts 16 amino acids. Kept here is only the CDR3 DNA, which spans 48 bases and is read in frame from base 1. The CDR3 regions of human TCRbeta chains were analyzed by immunosequencing. The paper's data handling went like this. Repertoire TCRs were checked for matches against a reference library of SARS-CoV-2-specific TCRs that had been generated using the MIRA antigen-specificity platform. Breadth was defined as the fraction of unique TCRs that were SARS-CoV-2-associated, and depth was defined as the fraction of total T cells that were SARS-CoV-2-associated. Using the MIRA data, every spike-specific TCR was mapped to the spike region that the TCR reacted to and assigned to either a CD4 or a CD8 class. Log10-transformed breadth and depth values were compared by one-way ANOVA with Sidak's multiple comparisons tests. Here the immuneACCESS table is served through TCRdb, limited to in-frame sequences with V and J called. Missing clones are a known gap in these copies; in checked studies unresolved V genes cover under half, and the rest lacks a known reason. The DNA gave D and trimming, while V, J and clone size come from that table. A total of roughly 150,000 clones appear in this sample, about 89% of them only once. Roughly 1.3% of the sample goes to the ten largest clones.

Overall results and qualifications from the work: Conclusions about previously exposed vaccinees were limited because only six AZD1222 recipients were SARS-CoV-2 seropositive at baseline. Because no samples from the day 14 peak response were available, repertoires could be characterized only after the peak T cell response. CD4 TCRs associated with the vaccine covered the entire spike protein, and the dominant responses were in regions 160-218 and 743-854. Most participants were white British and females outnumbered males, and the authors suggested that clonal diversity may have been underestimated. Reportedly, close to half of the unique spike-specific TCRs recognized epitopes lying outside the regions that are mutated in the B.1.351 and B.1.1.7 variants. In the small 56-69-year group, the increase in depth fell short of significance, most likely because of low power. Spike-specific TCR breadth and depth rose significantly after two AZD1222 doses compared with day 0 and with MenACWY recipients.

Rearrangement joined TRBV18 to TRBJ2-5; a stretch of 7 junction bases matches TRBD1. The material sequenced was peripheral blood, taken 28 days after the second AZD1222 dose. The receptor's source is an adult who received the AZD1222 COVID-19 vaccine. The nucleotide sequence is given as TGTGCCAGCTCACCGACGACAGGGATAATTACGGAGACCCAGTACTTC. Its translation reads: CASSPTTGIITETQYF. Here the CDR3 is joined to the reference TRBV18 and TRBJ2-5 genes, and the full variable domain is: NAGVMQNPRHLVRRRGQEARLRCSPMKGHSHVYWYRQLPEEGLKFMVYLQKENIIDESGMPKERFSAEFPKEGPSILRIQQVVRGDSAAYFCASSPTTGIITETQYFGPGTRLLVL.